The 19 T cell receptor beta chains given below trace back to one sample, sequenced in a study of T cell changes during pregnancy in multiple sclerosis (dated by TCRdb to about 2019). Libraries were prepared through the immunoSEQ multiplex PCR assay. TCRdb took this table from immuneACCESS and kept in-frame rearrangements with V and J called. Such tables lack part of the clones; where checked against another copy, unresolved V genes explain under half of the gap, and the rest is unexplained. The table for this sample lists about 64,000 clones; around 96% of them were counted only once. Clones ranked in the top ten supply 2.5% of the sample. Here the sequenced sample was CD8+ T cells from peripheral blood mononuclear cells, taken after pregnancy. The receptors originated from a female donor with multiple sclerosis, enrolled in a pregnancy study.

This clone was observed a single time. This chain connects TRBV5-4 to TRBJ2-2, with 10 bases lining up with TRBD2. Germline assignment: CDR1 SGHNT and CDR2 YYREEE (reference sequence). This CDR3 has 16 residues. V was clipped by 3 bases and J by 7 bases; unmatched bases: 9. The DNA of the CDR3 is TGTGCCAGCAGCTCGGGGCTAGCGGGAGCGAACGGGGAGCTGTTTTTT. Amino acid sequence: CASSSGLAGANGELFF.

The rearrangement links TRBV7-2 to TRBJ2-3; 9 bases are a match to TRBD2. Germline assignment: CDR1 SGHTA and CDR2 FQGNSA. V dropped 2 bases and J dropped 2; count of bases not matched to a gene: 14. CDR3 length equals 19 residues. CDR3 in DNA: TGTGCCAGCAGCTTAAATGGAGCTGGGAGACTAGCGGACACAGATACGCAGTATTTT. Translation: CASSLNGAGRLADTDTQYF.

The J gene is TRBJ1-3, the V gene TRBV28; D gene unclear. Germline assignment: CDR1 MDHEN and CDR2 SYDVKM. With 6 bases removed from V and 4 bases from J, the gap between germline ends came to 10 bases. The CDR3 is 13 amino acids. CDR3 amino acids: CASSGPGGNTIYF. The DNA for the CDR3 is TGTGCCAGCAGCGGGCCGGGGGGAAACACCATATATTTT.

The chain links TRBV6-5 to TRBJ2-7; tentative D call: TRBD2 (6 bases). This CDR3 region has 13 residues. Trimming shortened V by 0 bases and J by 7 bases, and 10 bases separated the two germline ends. Germline-derived CDR1 and CDR2 are MNHEY and SVGAGI. The CDR3 sequence is CASSYSGGREQYF. The DNA of the CDR3 is TGTGCCAGCAGTTACTCGGGGGGAAGGGAGCAGTACTTC.

V and J are TRBV2 and TRBJ2-1, with no clear D. Trimming removed 6 bases from V and 7 bases from J, with 10 bases in between. Germline CDR1 is SNHLY and CDR2 is FYNNEI. CDR3 length: 12 amino acids. The chain's CDR3 is CASRKIRNEQFF. The CDR3 DNA reads as TGTGCCAGCAGGAAAATTCGGAATGAGCAGTTCTTC.

The chain couples TRBV19 to TRBJ2-1; D is possibly TRBD2 (6 bases). CDR3 size: 15 residues. The germline V gene has CDR1 LNHDA and CDR2 SQIVND (reference sequence). Trimming removed 5 bases at V and 8 bases at J, with 19 bases between. The CDR3 nucleotides read TGTGCCAGTAGTTGGAGCGGGCCCAAAGGGGATGAGCAGTTCTTC. The encoded protein is CASSWSGPKGDEQFF.

The CDR3: CASSHNRGTYEQYF. CDR3 coding DNA: TGCGCCAGCAGCCACAACAGGGGTACCTACGAGCAGTACTTC. The rearrangement uses TRBV4-1 and TRBJ2-7; 7 positions match TRBD1. CDR1 and CDR2 (germline): MGHRA, YSYEKL. With 3 bases clipped from V and 2 bases from J, the junction kept 4 bases outside the gene matches. The CDR3 totals 14 residues.

The J gene is TRBJ2-1, the V gene TRBV7-9; TRBD2 might be the D (6 bases). CDR3 length equals 13 residues. Per the germline V gene, CDR1 is SEHNR and CDR2 is FQNEAQ (reference sequence). V shed 5 bases and J shed 8 bases, with 13 bases lying between them. The CDR3 region is CASSLGLNDEQFF. As DNA, the CDR3 is TGTGCCAGCAGCCTGGGACTTAACGATGAGCAGTTCTTC.

V usage is TRBV27 and J usage is TRBJ2-1, with D tentatively TRBD2 (6 bases). The CDR3 length is 14 residues. Germline CDR1 is MNHEY and CDR2 is SMNVEV (reference sequence). Trimming took 0 bases from V and 3 from J, leaving 6 bases between them. The CDR3 region is CASSLSTSYNEQFF. The CDR3 DNA reads TGTGCCAGCAGTTTATCGACTAGCTACAATGAGCAGTTCTTC.

The chain uses TRBV19 and TRBJ2-7; D is uncertain. The length of the CDR3 is 11 residues. The germline V gene has CDR1 LNHDA and CDR2 SQIVND (reference sequence). Deletions cut 3 bases from V and 6 bases from J, with 6 bases between. CDR3 sequence: CASSMGPEQYF. Written as DNA, the CDR3 is TGTGCCAGTAGTATGGGCCCCGAGCAGTACTTC.

Turning to this clone: This sequence may be a read error, since a much larger clone differs from it by one base. This chain connects TRBV5-4 to TRBJ2-7; a possible D gene is TRBD2 (6 bases). The CDR3 loop spans 14 amino acids. The V and J ends lost 2 bases and 0 bases respectively, with 9 bases between them. Germline V gene sequence: CDR1 SGHNT, CDR2 YYREEE (reference sequence). The DNA for the CDR3 is TGTGCCAGCAGCTTCACCGGGAGCTCCTACGAGCAGTACTTC. Amino acids: CASSFTGSSYEQYF.

The rearrangement joins TRBV7-9 to TRBJ2-1, with a tentative D call TRBD2 (6 bases). Between the trimmed V and J ends, which lost 3 bases and 1 base, there was a span of 13 bases. The CDR3 is made up of 16 amino acids. Germline V gene lookup returns CDR1 SEHNR and CDR2 FQNEAQ (reference sequence). The CDR3 region has the DNA TGTGCCAGCAGCTTTATGGGGGGACGTTCCTACAATGAGCAGTTCTTC. It codes for CASSFMGGRSYNEQFF. Full variable domain (missing parts from reference TRBV7-9 and TRBJ2-1): DTGVSQNPRHKITKRGQNVTFRCDPISEHNRLYWYRQTLGQGPEFLTYFQNEAQLEKSRLLSDRFSAERPKGSFSTLEIQRTEQGDSAMYLCASSFMGGRSYNEQFFGPGTRLTVL.

V gene TRBV5-1 combines with J gene TRBJ2-1; D gene uncertain. Trimming removed 1 base from V and 4 bases from J, with 12 bases in between. Germline V gives CDR1 SGHRS, CDR2 YFSETQ. There are 15 residues in the CDR3. Here the CDR3 DNA reads TGCGCCAGCAGCTTGAAGGTCCAGGAATACAATGAGCAGTTCTTC. It encodes CASSLKVQEYNEQFF.

The chain carries TRBV6-1 and TRBJ1-5, with 12 bases aligning to TRBD1. The J segment lost 7 bases and the V segment lost 6 bases, leaving 7 bases of the junction unmatched. The germline CDR1 and CDR2 sequences are MNHNS and SASEGT. The CDR3 loop spans 15 amino acids. The CDR3 protein is CASRTGTGGVQPQHF. CDR3 in DNA: TGTGCCAGCAGGACCGGGACAGGGGGCGTGCAGCCCCAGCATTTT.

This rearrangement joins TRBV6-6 to TRBJ2-3; 9 nucleotides agree with TRBD1. This CDR3 has 15 residues. The J segment lost 3 bases and the V segment lost 4 bases, leaving 5 bases of the junction unmatched. The germline V gene encodes CDR1 MNHNY and CDR2 SVGAGI (reference sequence). The CDR3 DNA follows: TGTGCCAGCAGTTTGACAGGGGGGTGGACAGATACGCAGTATTTT. The encoded protein is CASSLTGGWTDTQYF.

V usage is TRBV30 and J usage is TRBJ2-7; 15 bases are a match to TRBD2. With 3 bases clipped from V and 2 bases from J, the junction kept 14 bases outside the gene matches. This CDR3 comprises 19 residues. From germline, CDR1 is GTSNPN and CDR2 SVGIG (reference sequence). The CDR3 coding sequence is TGTGCCTGGAGCCCCGCCGGGACTAGCGGGAGGTTTGGTACCTACGAGCAGTACTTC. It specifies CAWSPAGTSGRFGTYEQYF.

The genes are TRBV27 and TRBJ2-1; tentatively, D is TRBD1 (5 bases). Germline V gene data show CDR1 as MNHEY and CDR2 as SMNVEV (reference sequence). This CDR3 comprises 16 residues. V shed 0 bases and J shed 2 bases, with 11 bases lying between them. The CDR3 is CASSLSGRGAYNEQFF. DNA for the CDR3: TGTGCCAGCAGTTTATCGGGGCGAGGTGCCTACAATGAGCAGTTCTTC.

In this sample, this clone turned up once. The V gene is TRBV4-2, the J gene TRBJ2-7, with D perhaps matching TRBD1 (5 bases). CDR1 is LGHNA, CDR2 YNFKEQ, per germline. This CDR3 has 14 amino acids. Deletions cut 1 base from V and 3 bases from J, with 10 bases between. Written as DNA, the CDR3 is TGTGCCAGCAGCCAAGGAAAAGGGGTCTACGAGCAGTACTTC. This sequence encodes CASSQGKGVYEQYF.

The chain combines TRBV19 with TRBJ1-5; D call uncertain. CDR3 size: 12 residues. Looked up from germline, CDR1 is LNHDA and CDR2 is SQIVND (reference sequence). The ends were cut back, 8 bases at V and 5 bases at J, with 10 bases in the middle. CDR3 loop: CASQRTHQPQHF. The DNA for the CDR3 is TGTGCCAGTCAGCGGACCCATCAGCCCCAGCATTTT.